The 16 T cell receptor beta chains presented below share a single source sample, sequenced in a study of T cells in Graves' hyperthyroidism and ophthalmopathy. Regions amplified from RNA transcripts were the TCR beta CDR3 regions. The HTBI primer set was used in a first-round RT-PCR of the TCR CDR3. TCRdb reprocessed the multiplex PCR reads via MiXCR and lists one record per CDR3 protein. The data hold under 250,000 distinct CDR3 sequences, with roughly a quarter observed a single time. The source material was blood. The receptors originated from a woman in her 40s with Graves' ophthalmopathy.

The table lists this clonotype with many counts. The CDR3 sequence is CASRVDRPNTEAFF. In nucleotides, the CDR3 is TGTGCCAGCAGGGTCGACAGGCCGAACACTGAAGCTTTCTTT. The chain uses TRBV28 and TRBJ1-1; D is possibly TRBD1 (6 bases). Germline CDR1 reads MDHEN; CDR2 reads SYDVKM. V was pared by 6 bases and J by 1 base, with 12 bases between. CDR3 size: 14 residues.

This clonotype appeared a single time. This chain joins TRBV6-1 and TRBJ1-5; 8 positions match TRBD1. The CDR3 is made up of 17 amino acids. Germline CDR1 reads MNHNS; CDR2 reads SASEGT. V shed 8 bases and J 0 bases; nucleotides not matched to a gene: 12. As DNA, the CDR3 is TGTGCCAGCCGGAGAAGTAGACAGGGGTTTAGCAATCAGCCCCAGCATTTT. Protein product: CASRRSRQGFSNQPQHF.

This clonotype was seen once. CDR3 sequence: CASSFLTSGGYEQYF. Here the CDR3 DNA reads TGTGCCAGCAGTTTCCTGACTAGCGGGGGTTACGAGCAGTACTTC. The genes are TRBV28 and TRBJ2-7; TRBD2 aligns across 12 bases. Germline loops: CDR1 MDHEN, CDR2 SYDVKM. J lost 4 bases, V lost 3 bases, and 4 bases had no gene match. This CDR3 has 15 residues.

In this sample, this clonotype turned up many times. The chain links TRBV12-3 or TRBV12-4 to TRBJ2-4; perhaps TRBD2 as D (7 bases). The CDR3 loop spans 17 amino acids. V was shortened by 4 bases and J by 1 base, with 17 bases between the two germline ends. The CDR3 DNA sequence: TGTGCCAGCAGTTCAGGGCGGGGGCAGGAGGCCAAAAACATTCAGTACTTC. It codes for CASSSGRGQEAKNIQYF.

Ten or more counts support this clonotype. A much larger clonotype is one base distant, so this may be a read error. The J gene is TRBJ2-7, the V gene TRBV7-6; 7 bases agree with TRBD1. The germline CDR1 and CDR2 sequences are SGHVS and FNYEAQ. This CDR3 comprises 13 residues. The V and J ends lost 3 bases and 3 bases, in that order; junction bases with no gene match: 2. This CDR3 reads CASSFDRDYEQYF. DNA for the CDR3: TGTGCCAGCAGCTTCGACAGGGACTACGAGCAGTACTTC.

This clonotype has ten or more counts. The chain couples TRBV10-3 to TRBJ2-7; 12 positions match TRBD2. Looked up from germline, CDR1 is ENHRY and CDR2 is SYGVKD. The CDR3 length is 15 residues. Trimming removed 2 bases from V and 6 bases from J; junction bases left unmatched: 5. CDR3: CAISEPLAGGSEQYF. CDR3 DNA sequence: TGTGCCATCAGTGAGCCACTAGCGGGAGGTTCCGAGCAGTACTTC.

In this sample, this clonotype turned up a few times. The DNA of the CDR3 is TGTGCCTGGAGTAAAGGACAGGGCTATGGCTACACCTTC. Amino acids: CAWSKGQGYGYTF. This chain connects TRBV30 to TRBJ1-2; 8 bases agree with TRBD1. The CDR3 covers 13 residues. The V and J ends lost 2 bases and 4 bases, in that order; junction bases with no gene match: 3. CDR1 is GTSNPN, CDR2 SVGIG, per germline (reference sequence).

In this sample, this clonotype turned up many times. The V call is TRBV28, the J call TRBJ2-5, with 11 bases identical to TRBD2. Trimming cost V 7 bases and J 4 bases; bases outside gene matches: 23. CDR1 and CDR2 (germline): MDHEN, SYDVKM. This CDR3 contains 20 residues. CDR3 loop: CASTVLGVGTSGLIGETQYF. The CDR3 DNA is TGTGCCAGCACCGTTCTTGGGGTGGGGACTAGCGGACTTATAGGAGAGACCCAGTACTTC.

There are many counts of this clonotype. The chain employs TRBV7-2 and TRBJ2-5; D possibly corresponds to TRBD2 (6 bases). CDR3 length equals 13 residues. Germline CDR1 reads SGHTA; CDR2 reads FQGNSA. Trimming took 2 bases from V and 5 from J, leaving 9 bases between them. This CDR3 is CASSLWGRETQYF. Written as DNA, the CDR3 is TGTGCCAGCAGCTTATGGGGGAGGGAGACCCAGTACTTC.

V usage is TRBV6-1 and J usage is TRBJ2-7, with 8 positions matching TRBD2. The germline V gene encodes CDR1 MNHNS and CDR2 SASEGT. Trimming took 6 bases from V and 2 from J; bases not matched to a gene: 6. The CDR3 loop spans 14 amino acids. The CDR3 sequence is CASSSISGAYEQYF. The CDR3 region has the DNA TGTGCCAGCAGCTCGATTAGCGGGGCCTACGAGCAGTACTTC.

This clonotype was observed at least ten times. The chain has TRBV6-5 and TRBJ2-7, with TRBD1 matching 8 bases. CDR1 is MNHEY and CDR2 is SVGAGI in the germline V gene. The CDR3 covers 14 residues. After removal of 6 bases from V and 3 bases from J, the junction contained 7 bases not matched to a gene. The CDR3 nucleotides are TGTGCCAGCAGAAGGACAGGGTCCTTCTACGAGCAGTACTTC. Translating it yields CASRRTGSFYEQYF.

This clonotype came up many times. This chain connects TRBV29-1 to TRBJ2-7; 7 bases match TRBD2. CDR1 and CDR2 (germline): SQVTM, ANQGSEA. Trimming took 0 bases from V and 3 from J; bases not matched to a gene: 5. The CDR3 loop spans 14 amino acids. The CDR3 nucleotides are TGCAGCGTTGAAGATCGCGGGACTAACTACGAGCAGTACTTC. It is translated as CSVEDRGTNYEQYF.

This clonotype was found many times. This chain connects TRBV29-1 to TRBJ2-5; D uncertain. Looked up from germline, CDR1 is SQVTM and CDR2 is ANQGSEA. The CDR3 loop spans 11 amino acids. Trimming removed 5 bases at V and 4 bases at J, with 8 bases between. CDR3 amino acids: CSVKLGETQYF. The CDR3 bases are TGCAGCGTTAAGCTGGGAGAGACCCAGTACTTC.

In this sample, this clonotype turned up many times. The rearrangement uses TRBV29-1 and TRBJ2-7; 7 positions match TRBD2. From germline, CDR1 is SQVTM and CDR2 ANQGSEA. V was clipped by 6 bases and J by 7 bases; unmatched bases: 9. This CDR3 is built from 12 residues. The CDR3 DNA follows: TGCAGCGTGGGGGGGACTACGGGGGAGCAGTACTTC. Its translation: CSVGGTTGEQYF.

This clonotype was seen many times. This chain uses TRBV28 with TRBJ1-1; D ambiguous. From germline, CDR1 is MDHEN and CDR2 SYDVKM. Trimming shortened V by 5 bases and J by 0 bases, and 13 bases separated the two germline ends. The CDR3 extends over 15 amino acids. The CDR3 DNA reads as TGTGCCAGCAGTCCCCAGGAGTCCATGAACACTGAAGCTTTCTTT. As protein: CASSPQESMNTEAFF.

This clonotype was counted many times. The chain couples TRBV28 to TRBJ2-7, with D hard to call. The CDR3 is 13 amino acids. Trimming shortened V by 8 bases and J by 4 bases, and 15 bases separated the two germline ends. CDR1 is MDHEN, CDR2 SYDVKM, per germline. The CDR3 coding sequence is TGTGCCAGCCAAAAGCCTGGAAGGTACGAGCAGTACTTC. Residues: CASQKPGRYEQYF.